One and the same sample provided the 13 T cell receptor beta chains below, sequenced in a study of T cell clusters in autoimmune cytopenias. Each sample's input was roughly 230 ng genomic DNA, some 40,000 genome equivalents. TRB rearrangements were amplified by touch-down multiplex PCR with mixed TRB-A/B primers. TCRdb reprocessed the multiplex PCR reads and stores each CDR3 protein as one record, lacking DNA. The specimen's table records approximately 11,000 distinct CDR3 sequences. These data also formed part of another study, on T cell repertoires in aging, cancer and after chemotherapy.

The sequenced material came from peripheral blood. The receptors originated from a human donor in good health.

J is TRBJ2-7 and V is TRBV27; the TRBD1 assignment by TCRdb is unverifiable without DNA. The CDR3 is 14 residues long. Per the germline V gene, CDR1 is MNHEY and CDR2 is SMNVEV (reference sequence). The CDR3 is CASSRTRTSYEQYF.

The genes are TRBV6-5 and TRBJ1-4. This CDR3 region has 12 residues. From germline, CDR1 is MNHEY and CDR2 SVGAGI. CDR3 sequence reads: CASSYLGEKLFF.

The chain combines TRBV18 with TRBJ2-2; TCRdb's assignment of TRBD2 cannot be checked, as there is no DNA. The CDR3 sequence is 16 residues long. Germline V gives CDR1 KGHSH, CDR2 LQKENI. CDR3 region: CASSLTSGDKPGELFF.

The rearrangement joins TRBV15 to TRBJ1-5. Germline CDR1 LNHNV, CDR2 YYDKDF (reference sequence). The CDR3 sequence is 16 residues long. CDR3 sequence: CATSDGNLYSNQPQHF. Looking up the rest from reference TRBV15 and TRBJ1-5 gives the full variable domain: DAMVIQNPRYQVTQFGKPVTLSCSQTLNHNVMYWYQQKSSQAPKLLFHYYDKDFNNEADTPDNFQSRRPNTSFCFLDIRSPGLGDTAMYLCATSDGNLYSNQPQHFGDGTRLSIL.

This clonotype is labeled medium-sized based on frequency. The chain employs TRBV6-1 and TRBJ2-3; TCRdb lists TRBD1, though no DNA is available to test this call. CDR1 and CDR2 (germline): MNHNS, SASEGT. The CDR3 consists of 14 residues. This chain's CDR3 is CASSAGQGPDTQYF.

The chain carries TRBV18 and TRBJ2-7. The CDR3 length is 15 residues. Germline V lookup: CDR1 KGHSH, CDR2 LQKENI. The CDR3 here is CASSPVRGYTYEQYF.

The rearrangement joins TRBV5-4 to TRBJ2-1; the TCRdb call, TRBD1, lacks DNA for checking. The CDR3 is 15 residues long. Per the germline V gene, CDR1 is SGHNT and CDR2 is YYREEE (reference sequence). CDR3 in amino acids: CASSFSGGSYNEQFF.

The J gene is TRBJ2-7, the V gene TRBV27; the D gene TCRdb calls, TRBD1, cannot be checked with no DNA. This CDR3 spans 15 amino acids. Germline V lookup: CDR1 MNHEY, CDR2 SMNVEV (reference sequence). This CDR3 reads CASSLRQGAYYEQYF.

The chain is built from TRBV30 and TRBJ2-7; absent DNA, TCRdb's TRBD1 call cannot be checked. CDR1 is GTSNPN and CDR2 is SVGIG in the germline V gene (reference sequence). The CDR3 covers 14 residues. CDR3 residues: CAWSTDRGPYEQYF.

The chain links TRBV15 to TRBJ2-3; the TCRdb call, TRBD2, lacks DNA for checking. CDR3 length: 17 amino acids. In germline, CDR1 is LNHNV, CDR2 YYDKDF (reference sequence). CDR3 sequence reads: CATSRDSGPRGTDTQYF.

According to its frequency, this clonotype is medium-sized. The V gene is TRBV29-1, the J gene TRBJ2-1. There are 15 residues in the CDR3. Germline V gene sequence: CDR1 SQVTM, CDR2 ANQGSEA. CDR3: CSVAGDPSSYNEQFF.

The CDR3 region is CASTNLGGGTGELFF. V gene TRBV19 combines with J gene TRBJ2-2; TCRdb lists TRBD2, though no DNA is available to test this call. The CDR3 consists of 15 residues. CDR1 is LNHDA, CDR2 SQIVND, per germline (reference sequence).

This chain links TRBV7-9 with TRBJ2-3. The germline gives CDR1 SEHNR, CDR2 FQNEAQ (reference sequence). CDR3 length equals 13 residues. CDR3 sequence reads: CASSTLITDTQYF.